This T cell receptor (beta chain) is drawn from a study of T cell changes during pregnancy in multiple sclerosis. This table comes from immunoSEQ multiplex PCR, and its TCRdb copy is limited to in-frame clones, with some not included. This table holds 70,000 to 100,000 clones, about 93% found once. V shed 2 bases and J shed 8 bases, with 12 bases lying between them. The V gene's germline CDR1 is MNHNY and CDR2 SVGAGI (reference sequence). The CDR3 loop spans 13 amino acids. The source is a female donor with multiple sclerosis, enrolled in a pregnancy study. The rearrangement joins TRBV6-6 to TRBJ1-2, with D tentatively TRBD1 (5 bases). The sample consisted of peripheral blood, taken in the first trimester of pregnancy. The CDR3 spells CASSYEGRGGYTF. The CDR3, as DNA: TGTGCCAGCAGTTACGAAGGGCGGGGGGGCTACACCTTC.